This record concerns one T cell receptor (beta chain) sequence. Other DNA sequences from this sample encode an identical CDR3 as well. This sample is drawn from a study of shared clonotypes between healthy human individuals. The CDR3 has 14 amino acids. The germline V gene has CDR1 KGHSH and CDR2 LQKENI. The ends were cut back, 3 bases at V and 0 bases at J, with 7 bases in the middle. Only in-frame clones appear in the TCRdb table, and some are missing; sequencing was by immunoSEQ multiplex PCR. The sample has over a million clones, more than 95% seen once; the top ten hold roughly 1.2%. The sample taken for sequencing was naive CD4+ T cells sorted from blood. Subset here: CD45RA+ positively selected. The receptor's source is a man aged 25-45 years in good health. The gene calls are TRBV18 and TRBJ2-3; no clear D. CDR3 bases: TGTGCCAGCTCACCGAGTTCTAGCACAGATACGCAGTATTTT. This encodes CASSPSSSTDTQYF.